This note documents a single T cell receptor (beta chain) sequence. TCRdb keeps only in-frame clones here, not all; method: immunoSEQ multiplex PCR. The sample consists of about 140,000 clones, 85% to 95% of them appearing once. This specimen belongs to a study of T cell responses to AZD1222 COVID-19 vaccine. The CDR3 contains 15 residues. V shed 4 bases and J 4 bases; nucleotides not matched to a gene: 3. CDR1 SGHTA and CDR2 FQGNSA come from the germline V gene. The rearrangement links TRBV7-2 to TRBJ1-5, with 11 bases identical to TRBD1. This receptor was obtained from an adult who had recovered from COVID-19. The input for sequencing was peripheral blood, taken after recovery from COVID-19. The CDR3 DNA is TGTGCCAGCAGCTCCGGACAGGGGGCGAATCAGCCCCAGCATTTT. Protein sequence: CASSSGQGANQPQHF. Together with reference TRBV7-2 and TRBJ1-5, the CDR3 gives the full variable domain: GAGVSQSPSNKVTEKGKDVELRCDPISGHTALYWYRQSLGQGLEFLIYFQGNSAPDKSGLPSDRFSAERTGGSVSTLTIQRTQQEDSAVYLCASSSGQGANQPQHFGDGTRLSIL.